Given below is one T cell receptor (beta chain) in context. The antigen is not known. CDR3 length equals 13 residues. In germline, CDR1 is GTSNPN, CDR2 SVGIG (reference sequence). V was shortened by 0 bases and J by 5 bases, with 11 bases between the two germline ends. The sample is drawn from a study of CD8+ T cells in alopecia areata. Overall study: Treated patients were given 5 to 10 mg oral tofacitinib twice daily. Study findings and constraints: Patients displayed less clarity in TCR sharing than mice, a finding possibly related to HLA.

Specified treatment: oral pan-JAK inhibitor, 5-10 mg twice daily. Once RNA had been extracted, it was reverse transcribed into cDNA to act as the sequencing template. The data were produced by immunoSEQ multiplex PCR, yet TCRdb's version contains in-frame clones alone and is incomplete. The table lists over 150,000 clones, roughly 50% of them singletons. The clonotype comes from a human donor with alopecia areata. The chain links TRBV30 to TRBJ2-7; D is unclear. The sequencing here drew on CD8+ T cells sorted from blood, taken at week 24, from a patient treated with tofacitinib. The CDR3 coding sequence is TGTGCCTGGAGTGTATATGCAGAGGACGAGCAGTACTTC. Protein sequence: CAWSVYAEDEQYF.